This TCR beta chain appears in the sequencing data of a study of control samples from healthy donors and cancer patients. Using immunoSEQ multiplex PCR, the repertoire was profiled, and TCRdb retains in-frame clones only, with some absent. The data hold around 94,000 clones, with 70% to 90% observed a single time. The sequence was obtained from a woman in her 50s in good health. The sample comprised blood.

The CDR3 DNA sequence: TGCAGTGCTAGTAACAGGAGATTAGGAGATACGCAGTATTTT. As protein: CSASNRRLGDTQYF. J is TRBJ2-3 and V is TRBV20-1; D may be TRBD1 (5 bases). V lost 3 bases to trimming and J lost 5 bases, with 15 bases between them. CDR3 length: 14 residues. Germline V CDR1 and CDR2: DFQATT, SNEGSKA (reference sequence).